The following is a TCR beta chain sequence with its context. What it binds is unknown. Trimming took off 2 bases at V and 6 bases at J, with 15 bases between the two ends. Germline CDR1 is MNHEY and CDR2 is SMNVEV (reference sequence). The CDR3 runs to 15 residues. This entry is derived from a study of cytomegalovirus exposure and HLA in healthy donors. For the study at large: Later analysis reported that the approximately 110 validation repertoires shared the platform of the 500 to 750 first-cohort repertoires. Notes on the study in general: It was reported that the classifier diagnosed cytomegalovirus status with high specificity and sensitivity in both the original and validation cohorts. TCR beta chains numbering roughly 150 were designated cytomegalovirus-associated.

Generated by immunoSEQ multiplex PCR, the TCRdb table keeps only in-frame clones and is missing some. This repertoire shows some 150,000 clones, roughly 89% found once; its top ten account for more than 2.5%. The material sequenced was PBMCs. The chain links TRBV27 to TRBJ2-3; D may be TRBD2 (5 bases). The source is a woman between 18 and 29 years old in good health and CMV-seropositive. The CDR3 here is CASSLVPGIGDTQYF. In DNA form, the CDR3 reads TGTGCCAGCAGTTTAGTTCCGGGAATAGGTGATACGCAGTATTTT.